Following are 31 T cell receptor beta chains from one sample sequenced in a study of human T cells and chemical hapten exposure. The sample's time point: patch test 3, about 24 weeks after DPC sensitization. Treatment described: therapeutic diphenylcyclopropenone sensitization with weekly scalp DPC. TCRdb re-called the RACE reads through MiXCR, storing one row per CDR3 protein. Of about 190,000 distinct CDR3 sequences in the sample, 24% were seen once. Sequenced material: whole blood, taken in connection with sensitization to the hapten diphenylcyclopropenone (DPC). These receptors were collected from a woman between 40 and 50 years old with alopecia areata. Some clones in this sample may be carry-over from other donors' samples.

The genes are TRBV27 and TRBJ2-3; the match to TRBD2 covers 8 bases. The CDR3 runs to 12 residues. Germline CDR1 reads MNHEY; CDR2 reads SMNVEV (reference sequence). The junction had 0 bases not matched to a gene; V was cut back by 6 bases and J by 4 bases. CDR3 DNA: TGTGCCAGCAGGACTAGCGCAGATACGCAGTATTTT. It is translated as CASRTSADTQYF.

This clonotype was observed many times. V is TRBV6-2 or TRBV6-3 and J is TRBJ2-3; possibly TRBD1 for D (6 bases). Looked up from germline, CDR1 is MNHEY and CDR2 is SVGEGT. V was pared by 6 bases and J by 3 bases, with 10 bases between. The CDR3 spans 13 residues. The CDR3 coding sequence is TGTGCCAGCAGAGTAACAGGGACAGATACGCAGTATTTT. Amino acid sequence: CASRVTGTDTQYF.

This clonotype was seen only a few times. The chain couples TRBV6-5 to TRBJ2-7, with D perhaps matching TRBD1 (6 bases). CDR1 and CDR2 (germline): MNHEY, SVGAGI. Trimming shortened V by 6 bases and J by 4 bases, and 19 bases separated the two germline ends. CDR3 length equals 15 residues. CDR3 in DNA: TGTGCCAGCAGACCACTTCCCCTGGGACAATACGAGCAGTACTTC. As protein: CASRPLPLGQYEQYF.

This clonotype turned up a few times. The CDR3 sequence is CASSQDQATGELFF. The CDR3 DNA follows: TGTGCCAGCAGCCAAGATCAGGCCACCGGGGAGCTGTTTTTT. The chain has TRBV4-2 and TRBJ2-2; D not certain. Germline CDR1 LGHNA, CDR2 YNFKEQ. The V end was cut by 0 bases, the J end by 4 bases, with 6 bases between. This CDR3 contains 14 residues.

This rearrangement joins TRBV5-1 to TRBJ2-2; D possibly corresponds to TRBD1 (6 bases). Trimming cost V 1 base and J 0 bases, with 7 bases left between them. The CDR3 spans 15 residues. The V gene's germline CDR1 is SGHRS and CDR2 YFSETQ. CDR3 in DNA: TGCGCCAGCAGCTTGCACAGGGCGAACACCGGGGAGCTGTTTTTT. This gives the protein CASSLHRANTGELFF.

This clonotype appeared a few times. CDR3 coding DNA: TGCAGCGTTGGGGAGACAGGGGGAAGCAGCAATCAGCCCCAGCATTTT. Translating gives CSVGETGGSSNQPQHF. V is TRBV29-1 and J is TRBJ1-5, with TRBD1 matching 9 bases. This CDR3 region has 16 residues. The J segment lost 1 base and the V segment lost 4 bases, leaving 8 bases of the junction unmatched. From germline, CDR1 is SQVTM and CDR2 ANQGSEA.

V is TRBV20-1 and J is TRBJ1-1; D might be TRBD1 (6 bases). This CDR3 has 13 amino acids. The V and J ends lost 6 bases and 4 bases respectively, with 15 bases between them. Per the germline V gene, CDR1 is DFQATT and CDR2 is SNEGSKA (reference sequence). In DNA form, the CDR3 reads TGCAGTGCAGTAGGGACACTCGGCACTGAAGCTTTCTTT. Protein sequence: CSAVGTLGTEAFF.

This clonotype was found a few times. The chain links TRBV7-9 to TRBJ1-1; D is perhaps TRBD1 (5 bases). Germline CDR1 is SEHNR and CDR2 is FQNEAQ (reference sequence). With 5 bases removed from V and 10 bases from J, the gap between germline ends came to 17 bases. CDR3 length equals 13 residues. The CDR3 bases are TGTGCCAGCAGCCTTCCTCCAGGGAATGGAGCTTTCTTT. Encoded protein: CASSLPPGNGAFF.

The J gene is TRBJ2-1, the V gene TRBV10-3; D is perhaps TRBD1 (6 bases). Between the trimmed V and J ends, which lost 0 bases and 10 bases, there was a span of 16 bases. The CDR3 runs to 15 residues. Germline CDR1 and CDR2: ENHRY and SYGVKD. CDR3 DNA sequence: TGTGCCATCAGTGAGTCTCAGAGGGGGATCACCGAGCAGTTCTTC. Translating it yields CAISESQRGITEQFF.

This clonotype was counted many times. The V call is TRBV29-1, the J call TRBJ2-7, with D hard to call. The germline V gene has CDR1 SQVTM and CDR2 ANQGSEA. The germline V and J ends were trimmed by 4 bases and 6 bases, with 22 bases remaining between them. The CDR3 loop spans 15 amino acids. CDR3 coding DNA: TGCAGCGTTGCCGGGTCCTGGCCCAAAGGCCCCGAGCAGTACTTC. Encoded protein: CSVAGSWPKGPEQYF.

This clonotype was observed a handful of times. J is TRBJ2-7 and V is TRBV28; D remains unclear. In germline, CDR1 is MDHEN, CDR2 SYDVKM. This CDR3 spans 15 amino acids. V was clipped by 3 bases and J by 1 base, with 13 bases between them. The CDR3: CASSFLGMRSYEQYF. CDR3 sequence (DNA): TGTGCCAGCAGTTTCCTGGGCATGAGGTCCTACGAGCAGTACTTC.

The rearrangement links TRBV28 to TRBJ2-1; the match to TRBD1 covers 9 bases. This CDR3 spans 14 amino acids. CDR1 MDHEN and CDR2 SYDVKM come from the germline V gene. Losses at the gene ends were 5 bases for V and 6 bases for J; bases not matched to a gene: 5. The CDR3 region is CASSPQTGGNEQFF. In nucleotides, the CDR3 is TGTGCCAGCAGTCCCCAGACAGGGGGCAATGAGCAGTTCTTC.

The chain uses TRBV6-6 and TRBJ2-7, with D maybe TRBD2 (5 bases). In germline, CDR1 is MNHNY, CDR2 SVGAGI (reference sequence). The ends were cut back, 11 bases at V and 3 bases at J, with 20 bases in the middle. The CDR3 totals 14 residues. CDR3 protein: CACSLEGSYYEQYF. In nucleotides, the CDR3 is TGTGCCTGCTCTTTAGAGGGTTCTTACTACGAGCAGTACTTC.

The rearrangement links TRBV4-1 to TRBJ2-3; the D call may be TRBD1 or TRBD2 (5 bases each). Deletions cut 4 bases from V and 2 bases from J, with 16 bases between. Per germline, CDR1 MGHRA and CDR2 YSYEKL. The CDR3 is made up of 16 amino acids. CDR3 bases: TGCGCCAGCAGCCCAATTCCGGGGCCCATCACAGATACGCAGTATTTT. Amino acid sequence: CASSPIPGPITDTQYF.

The chain joins TRBV7-9 to TRBJ2-7, with D maybe TRBD1 (5 bases). The CDR3 is made up of 15 amino acids. With 2 bases removed from V and 3 bases from J, the gap between germline ends came to 14 bases. Germline CDR1 is SEHNR and CDR2 is FQNEAQ (reference sequence). The CDR3 DNA reads as TGTGCCAGCAGCTTACCCGCGGTAGGGGTCTACGAGCAGTACTTC. Its protein product is CASSLPAVGVYEQYF.

The gene calls are TRBV9 and TRBJ2-3; D may correspond to TRBD1 or TRBD2 (6 bases each). CDR3 length: 15 amino acids. The V end lost 4 bases, the J end lost 8 bases, and 20 bases lay between the germline ends. Germline lookup yields CDR1 SGDLS and CDR2 YYNGEE. CDR3 nucleotide sequence: TGTGCCAGCAGCCTGGGGGGCGCCCTCGGGGCTACGCAGTATTTT. It is translated as CASSLGGALGATQYF.

This clonotype was seen more than once but under ten times. The V and J genes are TRBV3-1 and TRBJ2-3; D could derive from TRBD1 or TRBD2 (6 bases each). The CDR3 is 15 amino acids. The V gene lost 2 bases and the J gene lost 2 bases, with 11 bases spanning the gap. Germline V gene sequence: CDR1 LGHDT, CDR2 YNNKEL (reference sequence). For the CDR3, the DNA is TGTGCCAGCAGCCAAAGGACGGGGGCCACAGATACGCAGTATTTT. Encoded protein: CASSQRTGATDTQYF.

The chain joins TRBV6-2 or TRBV6-3 to TRBJ2-1; 9 nucleotides align to TRBD2. The V gene end was trimmed by 2 bases and the J gene end by 1 base; junction bases not matched to a gene: 6. Germline CDR1 reads MNHEY; CDR2 reads SVGEGT. The CDR3 runs 17 residues. CDR3 nucleotides: TGTGCCAGCAGTTACGCGGGAGGGCCTCGTTCCTACAATGAGCAGTTCTTC. This sequence encodes CASSYAGGPRSYNEQFF.

The chain joins TRBV5-6 to TRBJ2-3; no definite D call. The CDR3 is made up of 13 amino acids. Looked up from germline, CDR1 is SGHDT and CDR2 is YYEEEE. V lost 4 bases to trimming and J lost 2 bases, with 8 bases between them. This chain's CDR3 is CASSRTYTDTQYF. The CDR3 bases are TGTGCCAGCAGCCGGACGTACACAGATACGCAGTATTTT. Drawing the rest from reference TRBV5-6 and TRBJ2-3, the complete variable domain is DAGVTQSPTHLIKTRGQQVTLRCSPKSGHDTVSWYQQALGQGPQFIFQYYEEEERQRGNFPDRFSGHQFPNYSSELNVNALLLGDSALYLCASSRTYTDTQYFGPGTRLTVL.

The chain uses TRBV6-1 and TRBJ2-1; the match to TRBD2 covers 11 bases. The ends lost 8 bases at V and 0 bases at J; junction bases unmatched: 12. Germline CDR1 is MNHNS and CDR2 is SASEGT. There are 18 residues in the CDR3. CDR3: CASDPGLAAVSSYNEQFF. As DNA, the CDR3 is TGTGCCAGCGATCCGGGACTAGCGGCCGTAAGCTCCTACAATGAGCAGTTCTTC.

This clonotype has just a few counts. V is TRBV6-6 and J is TRBJ2-3, with D tentatively TRBD1 or TRBD2 (5 bases each). The CDR3 has 18 residues. The V end lost 0 bases, the J end lost 0 bases, and 16 bases lay between the germline ends. Germline CDR1 is MNHNY and CDR2 is SVGAGI (reference sequence). The chain's CDR3 is CASSYSLGESTSTDTQYF. CDR3 DNA sequence: TGTGCCAGCAGTTACTCTCTGGGGGAGAGTACTAGCACAGATACGCAGTATTTT.

This clonotype was picked up a small number of times. The rearrangement links TRBV24-1 to TRBJ1-2; D is ambiguous. V was pared by 6 bases and J by 5 bases, with 6 bases between. Germline-derived CDR1 and CDR2 are KGHDR and SFDVKD. The length of the CDR3 is 11 residues. As DNA, the CDR3 is TGTGCCACCAGTTTCGGGTATGGCTACACCTTC. Amino acid sequence: CATSFGYGYTF.

V gene TRBV30 combines with J gene TRBJ1-2; D unresolved. Germline lookup yields CDR1 GTSNPN and CDR2 SVGIG (reference sequence). This CDR3 has 12 amino acids. V lost 4 bases and J 7 bases, leaving 13 bases between the germline ends. The DNA for the CDR3 is TGTGCCTGGAAACTCACTGGTGGTGGCTACACCTTC. This sequence encodes CAWKLTGGGYTF.

This clonotype was picked up a small number of times. V is TRBV2 and J is TRBJ2-3, with 7 bases fitting TRBD1. CDR1 and CDR2 from the germline V gene are SNHLY and FYNNEI. This CDR3 region has 14 residues. With V trimmed by 9 bases and J by 6 bases, 12 bases remained unmatched. The CDR3 is CASSGMTGLDTQYF. The CDR3 DNA sequence: TGTGCCAGTTCTGGAATGACAGGGTTGGATACGCAGTATTTT.

This clonotype was detected only a few times. V is TRBV7-6 and J is TRBJ2-7; 8 bases line up with TRBD2. Germline CDR1 is SGHVS and CDR2 is FNYEAQ. After removal of 0 bases from V and 6 bases from J, the junction contained 7 bases not matched to a gene. The CDR3 is made up of 15 amino acids. The CDR3 sequence: CASSLAPPGGSEQYF. CDR3 sequence (DNA): TGTGCCAGCAGCTTAGCTCCCCCGGGGGGGTCCGAGCAGTACTTC.

V gene TRBV10-3 combines with J gene TRBJ2-1, with TRBD2 identical over 9 bases. The CDR3 is 17 residues long. Trimming removed 5 bases from V and 7 bases from J; junction bases left unmatched: 15. CDR1 ENHRY and CDR2 SYGVKD come from the germline V gene. The CDR3 region has the DNA TGTGCCATCAGTAGGAGCGGGCTAGCGGGAAAGAGGAATGAGCAGTTCTTC. This gives the protein CAISRSGLAGKRNEQFF.

A few counts support this clonotype. The chain links TRBV29-1 to TRBJ1-4, with 8 bases that match TRBD1. Germline assignment: CDR1 SQVTM and CDR2 ANQGSEA. This CDR3 is 13 amino acids long. Unmatched junction bases numbered 3, after V lost 7 bases and J lost 2 bases. The CDR3 nucleotides are TGCAGCGGGGGGGACAGGACTAATGAAAAACTGTTTTTT. It is translated as CSGGDRTNEKLFF.

This clonotype was counted only a few times. This rearrangement joins TRBV4-3 to TRBJ1-6, with no clear D. CDR1 and CDR2 (germline): LGHNA, YSLEER. This CDR3 has 16 amino acids. Trimming left V 5 bases short and J 6 bases short, with 17 bases between. Written as DNA, the CDR3 is TGCGCCAGCAGCTCCTACTGGGAGGGCGTTAATTCACCCCTCCACTTT. Residues: CASSSYWEGVNSPLHF.

This clonotype has a handful of counts. The chain uses TRBV5-1 and TRBJ1-2; possibly TRBD1 for D (6 bases). The V gene lost 0 bases and the J gene lost 8 bases, with 14 bases spanning the gap. CDR1 is SGHRS and CDR2 is YFSETQ in the germline V gene. This CDR3 has 14 amino acids. The CDR3 DNA reads as TGCGCCAGCAGCTTGGAGGGGGTGCGGGTCGGCTACACCTTC. This encodes CASSLEGVRVGYTF.

This clonotype was picked up many times. This chain uses TRBV6-4 with TRBJ2-1, with 9 bases identical to TRBD2. Trimming removed 0 bases from V and 1 base from J; junction bases left unmatched: 1. This CDR3 is built from 16 residues. Germline V CDR1 and CDR2: MRHNA, SNTAGT. The CDR3 spells CASSDSGLASYNEQFF. The CDR3 DNA reads TGTGCCAGCAGTGACTCGGGACTAGCTTCCTACAATGAGCAGTTCTTC.

This chain connects TRBV29-1 to TRBJ2-1, with TRBD1 as a possible D gene (6 bases). This CDR3 has 15 residues. Germline assignment: CDR1 SQVTM and CDR2 ANQGSEA. V shed 4 bases and J shed 0 bases, with 13 bases lying between them. CDR3 sequence: CSVVGQQHSYNEQFF. The CDR3 region has the DNA TGCAGCGTTGTGGGACAACAACACTCCTACAATGAGCAGTTCTTC.